This is a list of T cell receptor beta chains from one sample in a study of molecular identifiers for immune sequencing clone quantification. TCRdb passed the PCR reads through MiXCR, listing each CDR3 protein once. This table has approximately 500,000 distinct CDR3 sequences, 20% to 25% appearing once. The specimen sequenced was naive CD8+ T cells from blood, with Jurkat cell RNA spiked in. These receptors came from a human donor in good health. Some libraries in this study had Jurkat cell RNA spiked in. Both conserved end residues are part of each CDR3. A D gene is named only where the DNA matches it firmly. Size tells how often a clone was seen (once, few, many) or the class of an expanded clone, and some rows leave it out.

J,V,D,size,DNA,CDR3
TRBJ2-5,TRBV28,NA,NA,TGTGCCAGCAGTTTACTGGCCAACCAAGAGACCCAGTACTTC,CASSLLANQETQYF
TRBJ2-7,TRBV19,NA,NA,TGTGCCAGTAGCTGGGGGGCCGGAGAGCAGTACTTC,CASSWGAGEQYF
TRBJ2-7,TRBV5-6,TRBD2,NA,TGTGCCAGCAGCACCGACACACTAGCGGGACGAGTCTACGAGCAGTACTTC,CASSTDTLAGRVYEQYF
TRBJ1-1,TRBV7-9,TRBD1,many,TGTGCCAGCAGCTTAGGGACAGGGACGAACACTGAAGCTTTCTTT,CASSLGTGTNTEAFF
TRBJ1-2,TRBV7-9,NA,few,TGTGCCAGCAGCCTTCGACAGGACTATGGCTACACCTTC,CASSLRQDYGYTF
TRBJ2-4,TRBV12-3/TRBV12-4,NA,NA,TGTGCCAGCAGTTTTTTATTGACGGAACTAGCCAAAAACATTCAGTACTTC,CASSFLLTELAKNIQYF
TRBJ1-1,TRBV28,NA,many,TGTGCCAGCAGTTTATCGATGGCGTGGGGGAGGAACACTGAAGCTTTCTTT,CASSLSMAWGRNTEAFF
TRBJ2-7,TRBV6-2/TRBV6-3,NA,NA,TGTGCCAGCAGTTACCGGTACTCCGTTTACGAGCAGTACTTC,CASSYRYSVYEQYF
TRBJ1-1,TRBV9,NA,many,TGTGCCAGCAGCGTAGGCGCAAGGCAGTTCTTT,CASSVGARQFF
TRBJ1-2,TRBV29-1,NA,few,TGCAGCGCCCCGCTTGGTTACGGCTACACCTTC,CSAPLGYGYTF
TRBJ2-5,TRBV7-6,TRBD2,few,TGTGCCAGCGCCGGACTAGCGGAGACCCAGTACTTC,CASAGLAETQYF
TRBJ2-2,TRBV15,NA,NA,TGTGCCACCAGCACCGAGGCCGGGTGGGGTTTGGGTCCCGGGGAGCTGTTTTTT,CATSTEAGWGLGPGELFF
TRBJ2-7,TRBV20-1,TRBD2,few,TGCAGTGCTCATGGCGGGGGAGAGAGGAGCGCGTACGAGCAGTACTTC,CSAHGGGERSAYEQYF
TRBJ1-5,TRBV7-9,NA,few,TGTGCCAGCAGCGACGGTCGGGCCCACCCCCAGCCCCAGCATTTT,CASSDGRAHPQPQHF
TRBJ1-4,TRBV2,NA,NA,TGTGCCAGCAGTAGCCCCCCCGGGGATATGAATGGAAAACTGTTTTTT,CASSSPPGDMNGKLFF
TRBJ1-5,TRBV6-5,TRBD1,NA,TGTGCCAGCAGCAGATGGGGGCAGGGGGCGGATCAGCCCCAGCATTTT,CASSRWGQGADQPQHF
TRBJ2-7,TRBV15,TRBD1,NA,TGTGCCACCAGCAGAGATAGGGGACAGGGCTACGAGCAGTACTTC,CATSRDRGQGYEQYF
TRBJ2-3,TRBV20-1,NA,many,TGCAGTGCTAGAGATATCCCCCCCACAGATACGCAGTATTTT,CSARDIPPTDTQYF
TRBJ2-5,TRBV7-9,TRBD2,few,TGTGCCAGCAGCTTTACCTTAGCGGGGGAAGAGACCCAGTACTTC,CASSFTLAGEETQYF
TRBJ1-2,TRBV24-1,TRBD1,NA,TGTGCCACCAGTGATTTGCGACAGGGAAGGGTCTATGGCTACACCTTC,CATSDLRQGRVYGYTF
TRBJ2-7,TRBV5-6,TRBD1,few,TGTGCCAGCAGCTTCACCGGGACAGAGTACGAGCAGTACTTC,CASSFTGTEYEQYF
TRBJ1-2,TRBV7-2,NA,NA,TGTGCCAGCAGCCCCCGGGTTTGGGGAGAGAGCTATGGCTACACCTTC,CASSPRVWGESYGYTF
TRBJ1-1,TRBV10-2,NA,NA,TGCGCCAGCACGTTGGGGGGCGCGTATACTGAAGCTTTCTTT,CASTLGGAYTEAFF
TRBJ2-7,TRBV7-9,NA,many,TGTGCCAGCAGCCCGACGACTCCCTCCTACGAGCAGTACTTC,CASSPTTPSYEQYF
TRBJ2-2,TRBV7-9,NA,NA,TGTGCCAGCAGCTTAGTACCATGGAACACCGGGGAGCTGGTTTTT,CASSLVPWNTGELVF
TRBJ2-5,TRBV9,TRBD2,few,TGTGCCAGCAGCGAGGGACTAGTGCTACAACCACAAGAGACCCAGTACTTC,CASSEGLVLQPQETQYF
TRBJ2-1,TRBV5-5,NA,many,TGTGCCAGCAGCCATAATGTGGAACAGGGATACTACAATGAGCAGTTCTTC,CASSHNVEQGYYNEQFF
TRBJ2-7,TRBV4-3,NA,many,TGCGCCAGCAGCCAAGATGTCGGACCGTCCTACGAGCAGTACTTC,CASSQDVGPSYEQYF
TRBJ2-1,TRBV19,NA,few,TGTGCCAGTAGTATAAATTCAGACCCGTACAATGAGCAGTTCTTC,CASSINSDPYNEQFF
TRBJ2-5,TRBV28,NA,many,TGTGCCAGCAGACCTTCAAGGGGCCAAGAGACCCAGTACTTC,CASRPSRGQETQYF
TRBJ1-5,TRBV27,TRBD1,many,TGTGCCAGCAGTGAACAGGGGCCAGTCAATCAGCCCCAGCATTTT,CASSEQGPVNQPQHF
TRBJ2-3,TRBV7-9,TRBD2,few,TGTGCCAGCAGCTTGGCGGGAGCGGGTATAGATACGCAGTATTTT,CASSLAGAGIDTQYF
TRBJ2-2,TRBV13,NA,many,TGTGCCAGCAGCCTCCACCGGGAGCTGTTTTTT,CASSLHRELFF
TRBJ2-2,TRBV19,NA,NA,TGTGCCAGTAGTATCGGGTCAGGGGCCGGGGAGCTGTTTTTT,CASSIGSGAGELFF
TRBJ2-2,TRBV28,NA,many,TGTGCCAGCAGCACCCCCGGGGAGCTGTTTTTT,CASSTPGELFF
TRBJ2-7,TRBV28,NA,many,TGTGCCAGCAGTGCCCCGGGTCCAGTCCCTTCCTACGAGCAGTACTTC,CASSAPGPVPSYEQYF
TRBJ2-1,TRBV19,NA,NA,TGTGCCAGTAGTACATCAGGTGTCTACCCCGACAATGAGCAGTTCTTC,CASSTSGVYPDNEQFF
TRBJ2-2,TRBV6-5,TRBD1,many,TGTGCCAGCAGTTACCCGACAGGGGTCCCCGGGGAGCTGTTTTTT,CASSYPTGVPGELFF
TRBJ2-7,TRBV27,NA,many,TGTGCCAGCCACGGACGGGGGCCCTACGAGCAGTACTTC,CASHGRGPYEQYF
TRBJ1-1,TRBV20-1,NA,many,TGCAGTGCTAGAGATCCGGACAGCCTCCATGGATTTGGTTCGGACACTGAAGCTTTCTTT,CSARDPDSLHGFGSDTEAFF
TRBJ2-5,TRBV7-9,NA,few,TGTGCCAGCAGCCCCCCAAGCCAATACCTGGAAGAGACCCAGTACTTC,CASSPPSQYLEETQYF
TRBJ2-3,TRBV13,TRBD2,few,TGTGCCAGCAGCTCAAGACTAGCGGGGGTCACAGATACGCAGTATTTT,CASSSRLAGVTDTQYF
TRBJ1-1,TRBV11-2,NA,NA,TGTGCCAGCAGCTTAGCATTCGGGGTCGGGAACACTGAAGCTTTCTTT,CASSLAFGVGNTEAFF
TRBJ2-5,TRBV6-2/TRBV6-3,TRBD2,NA,TGTGCCAGCAGTTCAGATAGCGGGGAAAATCAAGAGACCCAGTACTTC,CASSSDSGENQETQYF
TRBJ1-5,TRBV5-6,TRBD1,NA,TGTGCCAGCAGCCCGTGGACAGGGGGTCAGCCCCAGCATTTT,CASSPWTGGQPQHF
TRBJ2-3,TRBV28,NA,few,TGTGCCAGCAGTTTAGTGGCTCGGGATACGCAGTATTTT,CASSLVARDTQYF